Following are 23 T cell receptor beta chains from one sample sequenced in a study of blood T cell repertoires in COVID-19 (TCRdb year 2020). Libraries were constructed by the immunoSEQ multiplex PCR assay. TCRdb provides this immuneACCESS table in a form limited to in-frame rearrangements. Some clones are lacking; in checked studies, under half of them reflect an unresolved V gene, and why the rest are absent is not known. Counted in this sample were fewer than 650,000 clones; 85% to 90% of them appeared once. Of the sample, around 7.8% is held by the ten largest clones. Material for sequencing was peripheral blood. Source of these receptors: a woman aged 45-65 years with COVID-19, enrolled during active disease.

This chain joins TRBV10-1 and TRBJ2-1, with TRBD2 identical over 10 bases. The CDR3 loop spans 15 amino acids. J lost 8 bases, V lost 3 bases, and 7 bases had no gene match. The V gene's germline CDR1 is WNHNN and CDR2 SYGVQD (reference sequence). The DNA for the CDR3 is TGCGCCAGCAGTGAAGCGGGGGGGCCCTCAGATGAGCAGTTCTTC. As protein: CASSEAGGPSDEQFF.

This sequence joins TRBV6-6 and TRBJ1-1; D might be TRBD1 (6 bases). CDR1 is MNHNY, CDR2 SVGAGI, per germline (reference sequence). Deletions cut 6 bases from V and 5 bases from J, with 16 bases between. This CDR3 region has 14 residues. CDR3 in DNA: TGTGCCAGCAGCACCCAGGGGACGAGAACTGAAGCTTTCTTT. This translates into CASSTQGTRTEAFF.

The rearrangement links TRBV6-1 to TRBJ2-7; D is ambiguous. V was shortened by 3 bases and J by 0 bases, with 6 bases between the two germline ends. CDR1 is MNHNS, CDR2 SASEGT, per germline. This CDR3 comprises 13 residues. As DNA, the CDR3 is TGTGCCAGCAGTGATCCCTTCTCCTACGAGCAGTACTTC. Encoded protein: CASSDPFSYEQYF.

This clone was observed many times. The rearrangement uses TRBV2 and TRBJ1-1; no clear D gene. The germline gives CDR1 SNHLY, CDR2 FYNNEI. The CDR3 totals 14 residues. Trimming stripped 7 bases from V and 0 bases from J, with 12 bases between. The CDR3 loop reads CASIMTRMNTEAFF. The CDR3 bases are TGTGCCAGCATCATGACGAGGATGAACACTGAAGCTTTCTTT. The full variable domain, completed using reference TRBV2 and TRBJ1-1, is EPEVTQTPSHQVTQMGQEVILRCVPISNHLYFYWYRQILGQKVEFLVSFYNNEISEKSEIFDDQFSVERPDGSNFTLKIRSTKLEDSAMYFCASIMTRMNTEAFFGQGTRLTVV.

This clone showed up just once. V and J are TRBV7-2 and TRBJ2-3; 7 bases are a match to TRBD2. V gave up 3 bases and J gave up 1 base; unmatched junction bases: 4. CDR3 length: 15 residues. Germline assignment: CDR1 SGHTA and CDR2 FQGNSA. The CDR3 bases are TGTGCCAGCAGCTTCCGACTAGCAGGCACAGATACGCAGTATTTT. Translating gives CASSFRLAGTDTQYF.

The J gene is TRBJ1-1, the V gene TRBV30, with TRBD1 matching 9 bases. Germline CDR1 is GTSNPN and CDR2 is SVGIG (reference sequence). The CDR3 has 15 amino acids. V shed 3 bases, J shed 8 bases, and the junction held 13 bases outside the gene matches. This chain's CDR3 is CAWRGQGRWGGEAFF. The CDR3 DNA reads TGTGCCTGGAGGGGACAGGGCAGGTGGGGCGGCGAAGCTTTCTTT.

As DNA, the CDR3 is TGCAGCGTCGATGCGGGGGGGGTTTACAATGAGCAGTTCTTC. Its protein is CSVDAGGVYNEQFF. V usage is TRBV29-1 and J usage is TRBJ2-1, with TRBD2 identical over 9 bases. Trimming took 6 bases from V and 4 from J; bases not matched to a gene: 7. This CDR3 comprises 14 residues. Germline V gene lookup returns CDR1 SQVTM and CDR2 ANQGSEA.

V and J are TRBV4-1 and TRBJ1-4; tentative D call: TRBD1 (6 bases). The CDR3 totals 15 residues. Germline-derived CDR1 and CDR2 are MGHRA and YSYEKL. The V end lost 0 bases, the J end lost 6 bases, and 11 bases lay between the germline ends. The CDR3 protein is CASSQDDRTDEKLFF. In DNA form, the CDR3 reads TGCGCCAGCAGCCAAGACGACAGGACGGATGAAAAACTGTTTTTT.

V gene TRBV19 combines with J gene TRBJ1-2, with D possibly TRBD1 on 6 matching bases. Germline assignment: CDR1 LNHDA and CDR2 SQIVND (reference sequence). The ends were cut back, 5 bases at V and 3 bases at J, with 16 bases in the middle. The CDR3 runs 15 residues. The CDR3 DNA reads as TGTGCCAGTAGTTTCCAGGGGCGGTCCGACTATGGCTACACCTTC. As protein: CASSFQGRSDYGYTF.

This chain connects TRBV11-2 to TRBJ2-1; tentatively, D is TRBD2 (7 bases). V lost 1 base, J lost 5 bases, and 12 bases lay in between. The germline V gene has CDR1 SGHAT and CDR2 FQNNGV. The length of the CDR3 is 15 residues. This CDR3 reads CASSLVGGANNEQFF. CDR3 DNA sequence: TGTGCCAGCAGCTTAGTAGGGGGGGCGAACAATGAGCAGTTCTTC.

V gene TRBV28 combines with J gene TRBJ2-1; D possibly corresponds to TRBD1 (5 bases). The germline V and J ends were trimmed by 7 bases and 4 bases, with 11 bases remaining between them. Per the germline V gene, CDR1 is MDHEN and CDR2 is SYDVKM. This CDR3 spans 13 amino acids. The CDR3 DNA follows: TGTGCCAGCACAACAGACAGTTACAATGAGCAGTTCTTC. Amino acid sequence: CASTTDSYNEQFF.

This chain uses TRBV10-3 with TRBJ1-2; no clear D gene. The V gene lost 6 bases and the J gene lost 4 bases, with 12 bases spanning the gap. The CDR3 sequence is 13 residues long. Looked up from germline, CDR1 is ENHRY and CDR2 is SYGVKD. The CDR3 spells CAISNTESYGYTF. CDR3 nucleotide sequence: TGTGCCATCAGCAACACAGAATCCTATGGCTACACCTTC.

V usage is TRBV25-1 and J usage is TRBJ1-4; 10 bases are shared with TRBD1. Losses at the gene ends were 5 bases for V and 8 bases for J; bases not matched to a gene: 11. The CDR3 spans 16 residues. From germline, CDR1 is MGHDK and CDR2 SYGVNS. As DNA, the CDR3 is TGTGCCAGCAGTCAATCTCCCGGGACAGGGGTGGAAAAACTGTTTTTT. It is translated as CASSQSPGTGVEKLFF.

The rearrangement joins TRBV7-2 to TRBJ1-2; D is unclear. Trimming removed 5 bases at V and 4 bases at J, with 17 bases between. Germline loops: CDR1 SGHTA, CDR2 FQGNSA. The CDR3 loop spans 15 amino acids. The CDR3 DNA reads as TGTGCCAGCAGCCCAGGCGGGAAGTCTATCTATGGCTACACCTTC. Translated, it gives CASSPGGKSIYGYTF.

The V and J genes are TRBV18 and TRBJ2-7, with 8 bases fitting TRBD2. Per the germline V gene, CDR1 is KGHSH and CDR2 is LQKENI. The CDR3 extends over 15 amino acids. Trimming cost V 3 bases and J 3 bases; bases outside gene matches: 7. The chain's CDR3 is CASSPRGGRNYEQYF. CDR3 nucleotides: TGTGCCAGCTCACCCCGCGGGGGGCGCAACTACGAGCAGTACTTC.

The chain is built from TRBV10-3 and TRBJ1-2, with D possibly TRBD1 on 5 matching bases. This CDR3 region has 15 residues. Germline lookup yields CDR1 ENHRY and CDR2 SYGVKD. Trimming stripped 0 bases from V and 2 bases from J, with 10 bases between. This CDR3 is CAISESEGLNYGYTF. CDR3 coding DNA: TGTGCCATCAGTGAGTCGGAGGGGCTCAACTATGGCTACACCTTC.

The gene calls are TRBV11-2 and TRBJ1-2; D unclear. V was cut by 5 bases and J by 7 bases, with 14 bases left in between. CDR3 length: 13 residues. Germline values: CDR1 SGHAT, CDR2 FQNNGV. The CDR3 sequence is CASSVGENLGYTF. The CDR3 DNA reads as TGTGCCAGCAGCGTCGGGGAGAACCTTGGCTACACCTTC.

This clone turned up a few times. This chain links TRBV5-4 with TRBJ2-5, with 7 bases fitting TRBD1. The CDR3 length is 13 residues. Germline V gene sequence: CDR1 SGHNT, CDR2 YYREEE (reference sequence). V was clipped by 4 bases and J by 2 bases; unmatched bases: 2. In nucleotides, the CDR3 is TGTGCCAGCAGCCCGGGACAGCAAGAGACCCAGTACTTC. It is translated as CASSPGQQETQYF.

This rearrangement joins TRBV7-9 to TRBJ2-2, with D perhaps TRBD1 (7 bases). CDR1 and CDR2 from the germline V gene are SEHNR and FQNEAQ (reference sequence). The V and J ends lost 6 bases and 11 bases respectively, with 22 bases between them. The CDR3 extends over 15 amino acids. The CDR3 DNA reads TGTGCCAGCAGGTCTACCGGGGGACAGCACACCGAGCTGTTTTTT. Protein product: CASRSTGGQHTELFF.

V and J are TRBV5-1 and TRBJ2-1; TRBD1 is a possible D gene (5 bases). Trimming took off 7 bases at V and 4 bases at J, with 9 bases between the two ends. CDR3 length equals 12 residues. CDR1 is SGHRS, CDR2 YFSETQ, per germline. CDR3 DNA: TGCGCCAGCTTATCAGGGTACAATGAGCAGTTCTTC. It specifies CASLSGYNEQFF.

DNA of the CDR3: TGCGCCAGCAGCTTGGATGGTGGCAGGGCCGGAAAACTGTTTTTT. Its translation is CASSLDGGRAGKLFF. This sequence joins TRBV5-1 and TRBJ1-4, with a tentative D call TRBD1 (5 bases). Trimming stripped 0 bases from V and 10 bases from J, with 16 bases between. Germline V lookup: CDR1 SGHRS, CDR2 YFSETQ. The CDR3 sequence is 15 residues long.

The chain joins TRBV4-2 to TRBJ2-1; 12 bases agree with TRBD2. V shed 0 bases and J 3 bases; nucleotides not matched to a gene: 6. Germline CDR1 and CDR2: LGHNA and YNFKEQ. This CDR3 is 18 amino acids long. The CDR3 region is CASSQDSSGGASYNEQFF. In nucleotides, the CDR3 is TGTGCCAGCAGCCAAGATTCTAGCGGGGGGGCCAGCTACAATGAGCAGTTCTTC.

This rearrangement joins TRBV28 to TRBJ1-2; 7 nucleotides line up with TRBD1. The J segment lost 3 bases and the V segment lost 5 bases, leaving 6 bases of the junction unmatched. CDR3 length: 14 amino acids. Germline CDR1 MDHEN, CDR2 SYDVKM. This chain's CDR3 is CASSEQGRDYGYTF. The CDR3 DNA follows: TGTGCCAGCAGTGAACAGGGGAGAGACTATGGCTACACCTTC.